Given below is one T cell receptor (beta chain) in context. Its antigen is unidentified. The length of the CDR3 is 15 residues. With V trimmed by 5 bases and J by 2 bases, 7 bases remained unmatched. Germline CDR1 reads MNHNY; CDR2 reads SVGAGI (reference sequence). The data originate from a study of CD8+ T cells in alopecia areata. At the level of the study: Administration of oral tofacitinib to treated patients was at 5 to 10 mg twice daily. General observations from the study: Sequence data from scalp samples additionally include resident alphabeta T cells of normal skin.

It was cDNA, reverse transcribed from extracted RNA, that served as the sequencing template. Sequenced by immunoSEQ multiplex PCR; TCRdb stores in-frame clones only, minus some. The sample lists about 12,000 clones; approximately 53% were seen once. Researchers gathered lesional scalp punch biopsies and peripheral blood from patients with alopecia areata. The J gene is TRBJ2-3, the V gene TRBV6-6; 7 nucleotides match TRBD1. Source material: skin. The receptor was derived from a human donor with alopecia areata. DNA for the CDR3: TGTGCCAGCAGTACAGGGGTGACGAACACAGATACGCAGTATTTT. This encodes CASSTGVTNTDTQYF.